The 14 T cell receptor beta chains reported below all come from one sample, sequenced in a study of T-cell reconstitution after alpha-beta-depleted transplantation in children. Construction of the TCRbeta library involved unique molecular identifiers. TCRdb reanalysed the PCR reads using MiXCR and keeps one entry per CDR3 protein. This sample has 580,000 or so distinct CDR3 sequences; 23% occur once, and the top ten carry about 14%. The source was PBMCs, mostly from graft donor cells, collected 360 days after TCRalphabeta/CD19-depleted stem cell transplant. These receptors were taken from a boy younger than two who had a stem cell transplant for acute myeloid leukemia, so the T cells may come from the graft donor.

This chain uses TRBV28 with TRBJ2-7; TRBD2 might be the D (6 bases). The CDR3 totals 15 residues. From germline, CDR1 is MDHEN and CDR2 SYDVKM. V lost 7 bases to trimming and J lost 3 bases, with 19 bases between them. The CDR3 protein is CASTKSARRGYEQYV. The CDR3 nucleotides are TGTGCCAGCACAAAGAGCGCGCGGAGGGGCTACGAGCAGTACGTC.

The rearrangement joins TRBV20-1 to TRBJ2-6, with no clear D. CDR3 size: 17 residues. V was shortened by 3 bases and J by 1 base, with 16 bases between the two germline ends. Germline V gene lookup returns CDR1 DFQATT and CDR2 SNEGSKA (reference sequence). Written as DNA, the CDR3 is TGCAGTGCTAGTGGCCAGGCGTCGGGTTCTGGGGCCAACGTCCTGACTTTC. It is translated as CSASGQASGSGANVLTF.

A few counts support this clonotype. The chain couples TRBV30 to TRBJ1-1; TRBD1 aligns across 10 bases. The CDR3 covers 17 residues. After removal of 2 bases from V and 0 bases from J, the junction contained 9 bases not matched to a gene. Germline assignment: CDR1 GTSNPN and CDR2 SVGIG (reference sequence). This CDR3 reads CAWSTPPGQGLNTEAFF. For the CDR3, the DNA is TGTGCCTGGAGTACCCCACCGGGACAGGGGCTGAACACTGAAGCTTTCTTT.

V is TRBV20-1 and J is TRBJ1-1; D unresolved. CDR3 length: 15 amino acids. Per the germline V gene, CDR1 is DFQATT and CDR2 is SNEGSKA (reference sequence). The V and J ends lost 3 bases and 6 bases respectively, with 20 bases between them. CDR3 sequence: CSASWIPAAGAEAFF. CDR3 nucleotide sequence: TGCAGTGCTAGTTGGATTCCGGCGGCCGGGGCTGAAGCTTTCTTT.

This clonotype was seen many times. The chain uses TRBV20-1 and TRBJ1-2; no clear D gene. V lost 1 base and J 4 bases, leaving 19 bases between the germline ends. The CDR3 extends over 16 amino acids. The germline CDR1 and CDR2 sequences are DFQATT and SNEGSKA (reference sequence). The chain's CDR3 is CSARGWEGKGFYGYTF. The CDR3 DNA sequence: TGCAGTGCTAGAGGGTGGGAGGGAAAAGGCTTCTATGGCTACACCTTC.

This clonotype was detected ten times or more. This rearrangement joins TRBV12-3 or TRBV12-4 to TRBJ2-1; a weak D match, TRBD1 (5 bases). V was cut by 6 bases and J by 4 bases, with 19 bases left in between. The CDR3 is 16 residues long. CDR3 protein: CASSSRQILSYNEQFF. Written as DNA, the CDR3 is TGTGCCAGCAGCTCACGACAGATCCTATCATACAATGAGCAGTTCTTC.

This clonotype came up a few times. The genes are TRBV12-3 or TRBV12-4 and TRBJ1-2; 9 bases are a match to TRBD1. The CDR3 runs 16 residues. V dropped 6 bases and J dropped 2; count of bases not matched to a gene: 10. CDR3 DNA: TGTGCCAGCAGCCTCCGGGACAGGGTTAGGAACTATGGCTACACCTTC. As protein: CASSLRDRVRNYGYTF.

The chain recombines TRBV24-1 with TRBJ2-3; D perhaps matches TRBD2 (6 bases). Germline V gene lookup returns CDR1 KGHDR and CDR2 SFDVKD. This CDR3 contains 13 residues. In DNA, the CDR3 is TGTGCGACCGGGCTAGCGATCACAGATACGCAGTATTTT. Translating gives CATGLAITDTQYF.

This clonotype was counted a few times. The chain employs TRBV20-1 and TRBJ2-3; D could derive from TRBD1 or TRBD2 (5 bases each). Germline V gives CDR1 DFQATT, CDR2 SNEGSKA (reference sequence). Trimming took 0 bases from V and 6 from J, leaving 10 bases between them. This CDR3 contains 13 residues. The CDR3 nucleotides read TGCAGTGCTAGAGATCCGTGGGGGGATACGCAGTATTTT. It translates to CSARDPWGDTQYF.

Of note for this clonotype: Being one base from a much bigger clone, this may be a read error. The conserved phenylalanine or tryptophan normally closing the CDR3 is absent here, so this likely arose from a read error. The chain combines TRBV7-2 with TRBJ1-2, with 10 bases identical to TRBD1. This CDR3 contains 16 residues. Germline V gives CDR1 SGHTA, CDR2 FQGNSA. V dropped 0 bases and J dropped 8; count of bases not matched to a gene: 9. CDR3 in amino acids: CASSLAPVTGGSGYTS. CDR3 DNA sequence: TGTGCCAGCAGCTTAGCGCCCGTGACAGGGGGCTCGGGCTACACCTCC.

The rearrangement joins TRBV12-3 or TRBV12-4 to TRBJ2-5; 7 nucleotides match TRBD1. Losses at the gene ends were 5 bases for V and 5 bases for J; bases not matched to a gene: 8. The CDR3 runs to 14 residues. In DNA, the CDR3 is TGTGCCAGCAGTCTGAGGGGGCGAAGGGAGACCCAGTACTTC. This gives the protein CASSLRGRRETQYF.

This clonotype has just a few counts. V is TRBV20-1 and J is TRBJ1-1, with 8 bases aligning to TRBD1. Per germline, CDR1 DFQATT and CDR2 SNEGSKA (reference sequence). The CDR3 consists of 13 residues. The V gene end was trimmed by 8 bases and the J gene end by 3 bases; junction bases not matched to a gene: 8. Written as DNA, the CDR3 is TGCAGTAGCGACAGGGGCCAACACACTGAAGCTTTCTTT. Translated: CSSDRGQHTEAFF.

This clonotype was observed a few times. V usage is TRBV12-3 or TRBV12-4 and J usage is TRBJ2-3, with 7 bases lining up with TRBD1. J was trimmed by 2 bases and V by 5 bases; bases with no gene match: 4. The CDR3 has 14 residues. The CDR3, as DNA: TGTGCCAGCAGTCTGGGACAGTACACAGATACGCAGTATTTT. Encoded protein: CASSLGQYTDTQYF.

This clonotype was observed at least ten times. V gene TRBV9 combines with J gene TRBJ2-1; D is unclear. Trimming removed 0 bases at V and 6 bases at J, with 16 bases between. Germline values: CDR1 SGDLS, CDR2 YYNGEE. The CDR3 spans 16 residues. The CDR3, as DNA: TGTGCCAGCAGCGTAGCAGCTCGACTTATATTCAATGAGCAGTTCTTC. It specifies CASSVAARLIFNEQFF.